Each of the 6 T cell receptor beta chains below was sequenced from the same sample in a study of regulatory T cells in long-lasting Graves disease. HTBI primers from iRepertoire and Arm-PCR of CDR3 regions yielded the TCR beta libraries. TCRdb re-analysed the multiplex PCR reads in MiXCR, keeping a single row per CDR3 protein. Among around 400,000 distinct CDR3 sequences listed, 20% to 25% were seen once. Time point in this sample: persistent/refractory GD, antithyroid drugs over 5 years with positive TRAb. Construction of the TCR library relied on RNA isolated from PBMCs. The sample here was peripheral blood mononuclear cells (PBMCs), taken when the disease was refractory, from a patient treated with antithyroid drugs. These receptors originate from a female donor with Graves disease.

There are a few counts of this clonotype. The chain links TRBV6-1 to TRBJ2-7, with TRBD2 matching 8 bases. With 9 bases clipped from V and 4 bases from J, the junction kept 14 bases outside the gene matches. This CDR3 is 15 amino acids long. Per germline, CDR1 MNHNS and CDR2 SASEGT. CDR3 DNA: TGTGCCAGTCGCCAACGACTAGCGTCGTATTACGAGCAGTACTTC. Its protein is CASRQRLASYYEQYF.

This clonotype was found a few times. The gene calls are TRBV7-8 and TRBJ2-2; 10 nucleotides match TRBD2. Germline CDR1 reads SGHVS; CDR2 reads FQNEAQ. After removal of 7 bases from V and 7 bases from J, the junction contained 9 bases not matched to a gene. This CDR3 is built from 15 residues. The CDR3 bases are TGTGCCAGCACCCGGCCTAGCGGGAGTGTCGGGGAGCTGTTTTTT. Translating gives CASTRPSGSVGELFF.

The CDR3 DNA is TGTGCCAGCAGTTTCGCGGGAAGGGGCAGAAATGAGCAGTTCTTC. Translated, it gives CASSFAGRGRNEQFF. The chain is built from TRBV12-3 or TRBV12-4 and TRBJ2-1; tentative D call: TRBD2 (6 bases). Trimming took 3 bases from V and 7 from J, leaving 16 bases between them. This CDR3 contains 15 residues.

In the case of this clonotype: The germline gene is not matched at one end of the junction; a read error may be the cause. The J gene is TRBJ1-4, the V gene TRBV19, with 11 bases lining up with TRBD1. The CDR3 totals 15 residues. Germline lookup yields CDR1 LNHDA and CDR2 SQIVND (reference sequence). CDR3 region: CASRLGDRGDEKLLF. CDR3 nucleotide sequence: TGTGCCAGTAGGCTGGGGGACAGGGGGGATGAAAAACTGCTTTTT.

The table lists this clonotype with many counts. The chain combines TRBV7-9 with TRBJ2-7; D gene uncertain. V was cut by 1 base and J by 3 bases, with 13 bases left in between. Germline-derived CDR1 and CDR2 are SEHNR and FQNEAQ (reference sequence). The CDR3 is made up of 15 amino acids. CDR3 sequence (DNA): TGTGCCAGCAGCTTAGGACTTGAGGTCGGCTACGAGCAGTACTTC. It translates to CASSLGLEVGYEQYF.

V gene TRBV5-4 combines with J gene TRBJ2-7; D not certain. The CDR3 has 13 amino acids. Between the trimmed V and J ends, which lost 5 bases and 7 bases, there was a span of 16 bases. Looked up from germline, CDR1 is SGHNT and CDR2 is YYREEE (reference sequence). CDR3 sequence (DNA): TGTGCCAGCAGTGACGTGGGGTCGAGGGAGCAGTACTTC. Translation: CASSDVGSREQYF.